These 12 T cell receptor beta chains were all obtained from the same sample, sequenced in a study of T cell responses to AZD1222 COVID-19 vaccine. This table comes from immunoSEQ multiplex PCR, and its TCRdb copy is limited to in-frame clones, with some not included. There are 140,000 or so clones in the sample; around 89% occur only once, and roughly 1.7% lies in the top ten. The sequenced sample was peripheral blood, obtained on day 0 of AZD1222 vaccination. The receptors derive from an adult in good health.

The chain employs TRBV6-4 and TRBJ1-2; D possibly corresponds to TRBD1 (5 bases). The CDR3 sequence is 11 residues long. Trimming removed 7 bases at V and 6 bases at J, with 9 bases between. Germline V gives CDR1 MRHNA, CDR2 SNTAGT. CDR3 residues: CASKGGDGYTF. DNA for the CDR3: TGTGCCAGCAAAGGAGGGGATGGCTACACCTTC.

In its sample, this clone was seen once. This sequence joins TRBV5-1 and TRBJ2-3; the D is unclear. With 2 bases removed from V and 6 bases from J, the gap between germline ends came to 13 bases. CDR3 size: 14 residues. Germline V gives CDR1 SGHRS, CDR2 YFSETQ. The CDR3 loop reads CASSFGDYSDTQYF. The DNA of the CDR3 is TGCGCCAGCAGCTTCGGTGATTATTCGGATACGCAGTATTTT.

The gene calls are TRBV19 and TRBJ2-3; the match to TRBD2 covers 12 bases. This CDR3 has 17 residues. The germline V gene encodes CDR1 LNHDA and CDR2 SQIVND (reference sequence). V was clipped by 4 bases and J by 2 bases; unmatched bases: 7. This CDR3 reads CASSTRGLAGFTDTQYF. CDR3 bases: TGTGCCAGTAGTACCCGGGGACTAGCGGGCTTCACAGATACGCAGTATTTT.

V gene TRBV7-9 combines with J gene TRBJ2-2; 8 bases align to TRBD2. Germline assignment: CDR1 SEHNR and CDR2 FQNEAQ (reference sequence). This CDR3 is 19 amino acids long. Germline trimming cut 6 bases from V and 3 bases from J; bases unmatched to any gene: 18. For the CDR3, the DNA is TGTGCCAGCAGTCTTAGGTCCAGCGGGAGAGTAACGTACACCGGGGAGCTGTTTTTT. Translation gives CASSLRSSGRVTYTGELFF. Full variable domain (rest looked up from reference TRBV7-9 and TRBJ2-2): DTGVSQNPRHKITKRGQNVTFRCDPISEHNRLYWYRQTLGQGPEFLTYFQNEAQLEKSRLLSDRFSAERPKGSFSTLEIQRTEQGDSAMYLCASSLRSSGRVTYTGELFFGEGSRLTVL.

The chain joins TRBV5-1 to TRBJ2-3; 8 bases agree with TRBD2. J gave up 4 bases and V 1 base, and 5 bases lay outside the gene matches. The CDR3 contains 15 residues. Germline CDR1 reads SGHRS; CDR2 reads YFSETQ. CDR3 bases: TGCGCCAGCAGCTTGACCGGGGGGGCTCCAGATACGCAGTATTTT. It codes for CASSLTGGAPDTQYF. The full variable domain, with the rest looked up from reference TRBV5-1 and TRBJ2-3, is KAGVTQTPRYLIKTRGQQVTLSCSPISGHRSVSWYQQTPGQGLQFLFEYFSETQRNKGNFPGRFSGRQFSNSRSEMNVSTLELGDSALYLCASSLTGGAPDTQYFGPGTRLTVL.

The J gene is TRBJ1-5, the V gene TRBV19; D ambiguous. With 7 bases removed from V and 2 bases from J, the gap between germline ends came to 12 bases. CDR3 size: 14 residues. The germline CDR1 and CDR2 sequences are LNHDA and SQIVND (reference sequence). The CDR3: CASTPGRGNQPQHF. CDR3 DNA: TGTGCCAGTACCCCCGGGCGTGGCAATCAGCCCCAGCATTTT.

J is TRBJ2-2 and V is TRBV5-1; 14 bases line up with TRBD2. CDR1 and CDR2 from the germline V gene are SGHRS and YFSETQ. There are 16 residues in the CDR3. V lost 4 bases and J lost 5; bases outside the gene matches: 4. Here the CDR3 reads CASSGGLAGATGELFF. CDR3 coding DNA: TGCGCCAGCAGCGGGGGACTAGCGGGAGCGACCGGGGAGCTGTTTTTT.

This chain uses TRBV11-2 with TRBJ1-2; a weak D match, TRBD1 (5 bases). Trimming took off 4 bases at V and 1 base at J, with 10 bases between the two ends. CDR1 is SGHAT and CDR2 is FQNNGV in the germline V gene. The CDR3 sequence is 14 residues long. The CDR3: CASSSPGGNYGYTF. The CDR3 nucleotides are TGTGCCAGCAGCTCCCCCGGGGGTAACTATGGCTACACCTTC. The whole variable domain, remainder taken from reference TRBV11-2 and TRBJ1-2, is EAGVAQSPRYKIIEKRQSVAFWCNPISGHATLYWYQQILGQGPKLLIQFQNNGVVDDSQLPKDRFSAERLKGVDSTLKIQPAKLEDSAVYLCASSSPGGNYGYTFGSGTRLTVV.

The chain is built from TRBV21-1 and TRBJ2-5. TRBV21-1 is a pseudogene segment. The CDR3 runs 14 residues. The CDR3 coding sequence is TGTGCCAGCAGCACCAAAAAGAAGAAAGAGACCCAGTACTTC. Protein: CASSTKKKKETQYF.

The rearrangement joins TRBV7-8 to TRBJ1-5; D uncertain. The V gene lost 5 bases and the J gene lost 0 bases, with 11 bases spanning the gap. The germline V gene encodes CDR1 SGHVS and CDR2 FQNEAQ. This CDR3 contains 15 residues. The CDR3 DNA sequence: TGTGCCAGCAGCGACCGGCGCGGTAGCAATCAGCCCCAGCATTTT. Translated: CASSDRRGSNQPQHF.

The chain uses TRBV7-9 and TRBJ2-1; D uncertain. The CDR3 is 13 residues long. Germline CDR1 reads SEHNR; CDR2 reads FQNEAQ (reference sequence). Trimming took off 4 bases at V and 7 bases at J, with 11 bases between the two ends. The CDR3 sequence is CASSWAAQNEQFF. The CDR3 DNA reads TGTGCCAGCAGCTGGGCAGCACAAAATGAGCAGTTCTTC.

The V gene is TRBV5-4, the J gene TRBJ1-1; D remains ambiguous. Trimming pared 3 bases from V and 1 base from J, leaving 16 bases between. This CDR3 has 16 residues. Looked up from germline, CDR1 is SGHNT and CDR2 is YYREEE (reference sequence). This chain's CDR3 is CASSSIGFGKNTEAFF. The CDR3 DNA reads TGTGCCAGCAGCTCGATAGGTTTTGGCAAGAACACTGAAGCTTTCTTT.